The 15 T cell receptor beta chains given below trace back to one sample, sequenced in a study of T cells in localized non-small cell lung cancer. The repertoire was sequenced with immunoSEQ multiplex PCR; TCRdb's copy has only in-frame clones and lacks some. In the table there are tens of thousands of clones, 85% to 90% of which are singletons. Sequenced material: peripheral blood, taken before any cancer treatment. These receptors all come from a woman aged 40 to 75 with stage I squamous cell lung carcinoma.

The rearrangement links TRBV5-1 to TRBJ1-4; D unclear. V gave up 2 bases and J gave up 3 bases, with 5 bases separating them. In germline, CDR1 is SGHRS, CDR2 YFSETQ. This CDR3 is built from 13 residues. CDR3 amino acids: CASSFSPNEKLFF. Written as DNA, the CDR3 is TGCGCCAGCAGCTTCAGCCCTAATGAAAAACTGTTTTTT.

V is TRBV5-1 and J is TRBJ2-3, with 8 positions matching TRBD1. CDR1 and CDR2 from the germline V gene are SGHRS and YFSETQ. V lost 3 bases, J lost 4 bases, and 4 bases stayed unmatched. CDR3 length equals 14 residues. CDR3 DNA sequence: TGCGCCAGCAGCTCCCAGACAGGGGCAGATACGCAGTATTTT. Encoded protein: CASSSQTGADTQYF.

This chain links TRBV18 with TRBJ1-1, with TRBD1 matching 7 bases. This CDR3 spans 14 amino acids. Germline V CDR1 and CDR2: KGHSH, LQKENI. The trim removed 3 bases at V and 1 base at J, leaving 2 bases unmatched. The CDR3 sequence: CASSPGTANTEAFF. The CDR3 bases are TGTGCCAGCTCACCCGGGACAGCGAACACTGAAGCTTTCTTT.

Remarks on this clone: This same CDR3 is encoded by further DNA sequences in the sample. The rearrangement joins TRBV18 to TRBJ2-6; no clear D gene. V lost 5 bases, J lost 0 bases, and 5 bases lay in between. In germline, CDR1 is KGHSH, CDR2 LQKENI. The CDR3 has 14 residues. Written as DNA, the CDR3 is TGTGCCAGCTCAGGTAGCTCTGGGGCCAACGTCCTGACTTTC. Encoded protein: CASSGSSGANVLTF.

The CDR3 here is CASSVGFNQPQHF. The DNA for the CDR3 is TGTGCCAGCAGCGTAGGGTTCAATCAGCCCCAGCATTTT. The V gene is TRBV9, the J gene TRBJ1-5, with no clear D. CDR3 size: 13 residues. The V end was cut by 0 bases, the J end by 3 bases, with 4 bases between. CDR1 is SGDLS and CDR2 is YYNGEE in the germline V gene.

The gene calls are TRBV2 and TRBJ2-4; D is perhaps TRBD1 (5 bases). Trimming pared 4 bases from V and 4 bases from J, leaving 20 bases between. Germline assignment: CDR1 SNHLY and CDR2 FYNNEI. The CDR3 runs to 17 residues. CDR3 residues: CASSARPVRASKNIQYF. Here the CDR3 DNA reads TGTGCCAGCAGTGCGAGGCCAGTCAGGGCATCGAAAAACATTCAGTACTTC.

V and J are TRBV9 and TRBJ2-1, with TRBD1 matching over 8 bases. CDR3 size: 14 residues. The germline CDR1 and CDR2 sequences are SGDLS and YYNGEE. V lost 4 bases to trimming and J lost 8 bases; unmatched junction nucleotides: 8. CDR3 sequence: CASSTRQGAHEQFF. The CDR3 nucleotides are TGTGCCAGCAGCACCCGGCAGGGGGCTCATGAGCAGTTCTTC.

The chain joins TRBV7-2 to TRBJ2-1; 8 positions agree with TRBD2. Germline assignment: CDR1 SGHTA and CDR2 FQGNSA. Unmatched junction bases numbered 18, after V lost 4 bases and J lost 10 bases. The CDR3 consists of 17 residues. CDR3 residues: CASSSHLPGGPFSEQFF. CDR3 sequence (DNA): TGTGCCAGCAGCTCCCATTTGCCGGGGGGGCCGTTCTCCGAGCAGTTCTTC.

The rearrangement links TRBV5-6 to TRBJ2-1; 9 bases agree with TRBD2. CDR1 is SGHDT and CDR2 is YYEEEE in the germline V gene. CDR3 length: 15 residues. Trimming took 4 bases from V and 3 from J; bases not matched to a gene: 5. The CDR3 nucleotides are TGTGCCAGCAGCAGAAAGCGGGGGGACTACAATGAGCAGTTCTTC. Amino acid sequence: CASSRKRGDYNEQFF.

The CDR3 reads CASSLFSSTDTQYF. In DNA form, the CDR3 reads TGTGCCAGCAGCTTATTTTCCAGCACAGATACGCAGTATTTT. This chain uses TRBV7-6 with TRBJ2-3; no definite D call. Trimming left V 2 bases short and J 0 bases short, with 6 bases between. From germline, CDR1 is SGHVS and CDR2 FNYEAQ. The CDR3 loop spans 14 amino acids. The full variable domain, its missing parts supplied by reference TRBV7-6 and TRBJ2-3, is GAGVSQSPRYKVTKRGQDVALRCDPISGHVSLYWYRQALGQGPEFLTYFNYEAQQDKSGLPNDRFSAERPEGSISTLTIQRTEQRDSAMYRCASSLFSSTDTQYFGPGTRLTVL.

Here the CDR3 reads CASSDRGQHNEKLFF. The DNA for the CDR3 is TGTGCCAGCAGCGACAGGGGGCAGCATAATGAAAAACTGTTTTTT. J is TRBJ1-4 and V is TRBV27, with 10 bases matching TRBD1. After removal of 6 bases from V and 4 bases from J, the junction contained 5 bases not matched to a gene. The CDR3 loop spans 15 amino acids. From germline, CDR1 is MNHEY and CDR2 SMNVEV (reference sequence).

The chain has TRBV5-6 and TRBJ2-2; D is unresolved. Germline CDR1 reads SGHDT; CDR2 reads YYEEEE. The CDR3 consists of 17 residues. Trimming cost V 2 bases and J 0 bases, with 14 bases left between them. CDR3 region: CASSFGLGSTNTGELFF. The CDR3 nucleotides are TGTGCCAGCAGCTTTGGGCTAGGTTCCACGAACACCGGGGAGCTGTTTTTT.

This chain uses TRBV4-1 with TRBJ1-4; D may be TRBD1 (5 bases). Germline CDR1 and CDR2: MGHRA and YSYEKL. Trimming shortened V by 0 bases and J by 6 bases, and 20 bases separated the two germline ends. The CDR3 consists of 18 residues. The DNA of the CDR3 is TGCGCCAGCAGCCAAGATCTTTGGGGGACTGGGGTAGATGAAAAACTGTTTTTT. Protein: CASSQDLWGTGVDEKLFF.

The chain links TRBV2 to TRBJ1-3; D not resolved. Per germline, CDR1 SNHLY and CDR2 FYNNEI. The CDR3 spans 17 residues. The germline V and J ends were trimmed by 3 bases and 0 bases, with 15 bases remaining between them. The CDR3 protein is CASSDARFLSSGNTIYF. The CDR3 DNA is TGTGCCAGCAGTGATGCGAGGTTTTTGAGCTCTGGAAACACCATATATTTT. Looking up the rest from reference TRBV2 and TRBJ1-3 gives the full variable domain: EPEVTQTPSHQVTQMGQEVILRCVPISNHLYFYWYRQILGQKVEFLVSFYNNEISEKSEIFDDQFSVERPDGSNFTLKIRSTKLEDSAMYFCASSDARFLSSGNTIYFGEGSWLTVV.

The genes are TRBV5-1 and TRBJ2-3, with TRBD2 identical over 9 bases. Trimming at V came to 1 base and at J to 2 bases, leaving 14 bases not matched to a gene. Germline CDR1 is SGHRS and CDR2 is YFSETQ. This CDR3 is built from 19 residues. Here the CDR3 DNA reads TGCGCCAGCAGCTTGCAAAGTGGATGGCGGGGGGGCTCCACAGATACGCAGTATTTT. It translates to CASSLQSGWRGGSTDTQYF.